A selection of T cell receptor beta chains follows, all from one sample in a study of T cell clones after liver transplantation. TCRdb's copy holds only in-frame clones and misses some; the assay was immunoSEQ multiplex PCR. The data hold around 60,000 clones, with 70% to 80% observed a single time. The sequencing used CD4+ T cells from blood, collected before liver transplant. Receptors originate from a human donor who received a liver transplant. Each CDR3 is given with its conserved first and last residue. Each record gives: D gene, clone size, J gene, V gene, CDR3 protein, CDR3 DNA. The D gene is left open where the match is weak. Rows may omit the clone size; those that give it use once, few, many or a size class.

NA NA TRBJ2-7 TRBV30 CAWSQGWGANEQYF TGTGCCTGGAGTCAAGGTTGGGGAGCTAACGAGCAGTACTTC
NA NA TRBJ1-6 TRBV5-6 CASSLSRADSPLHF TGTGCCAGCAGTCTCTCCAGGGCGGATTCACCCCTCCACTTT
NA NA TRBJ1-5 TRBV28 CASSFLGQSIGNQPQHF TGTGCCAGCAGTTTCTTGGGGCAAAGTATAGGGAATCAGCCCCAGCATTTT
NA few TRBJ1-6 TRBV6-1 CASSDRNSPLHF TGTGCCAGCAGTGACAGGAATTCACCCCTCCACTTT
NA few TRBJ1-1 TRBV9 CASSTSGGGTEAFF TGTGCCAGCAGCACCTCGGGAGGGGGCACTGAAGCTTTCTTT
NA NA TRBJ2-3 TRBV25-1 CASSGTGKGSTDTQYF TGTGCCAGCAGTGGAACAGGTAAAGGGAGCACAGATACGCAGTATTTT
TRBD1 many TRBJ2-2 TRBV7-9 CASSSMGQGTGELFF TGTGCCAGCAGCTCCATGGGACAGGGCACCGGGGAGCTGTTTTTT
NA NA TRBJ2-2 TRBV5-1 CASSLAGTGELFF TGCGCCAGCAGCTTGGCGGGCACCGGGGAGCTGTTTTTT
TRBD1 NA TRBJ1-2 TRBV5-1 CASSPGGQTTGYGYTF TGCGCCAGCAGCCCTGGGGGACAGACCACAGGGTATGGCTACACCTTC
NA NA TRBJ1-2 TRBV30 CACYRRGNYGYTF TGTGCCTGCTATCGCAGGGGAAACTATGGCTACACCTTC
NA NA TRBJ1-6 TRBV5-6 CASSFGRVAQNSPLHF TGTGCCAGCAGCTTCGGCAGGGTCGCACAAAATTCACCCCTCCACTTT
TRBD1 NA TRBJ2-1 TRBV9 CASSVNTGVNNEQFF TGTGCCAGCAGCGTAAACACAGGGGTGAACAATGAGCAGTTCTTC
NA NA TRBJ1-3 TRBV15 CATSRDLGSLSGNTIYF TGTGCCACCAGCAGAGATCTGGGCAGCCTCTCTGGAAACACCATATATTTT
NA many TRBJ2-5 TRBV14 CASSPTTPGEETQYF TGTGCCAGCAGCCCTACTACTCCCGGGGAAGAGACCCAGTACTTC